The rows below give T cell receptor beta chains drawn from one sample of a study of blood T cell repertoires in COVID-19. Clones were sequenced by immunoSEQ multiplex PCR, and TCRdb holds only the in-frame ones, with some missing. The sample yields over 200,000 clones, 70% to 90% seen once. Sequencing input: peripheral blood. The receptors shown here come from a man aged 25-45 years with COVID-19, enrolled during active disease. Both conserved end residues are trimmed from each CDR3. Each record gives: clone size, V gene, J gene, CDR3 length, CDR3 protein. Some rows have no size entry. The others give once, few or many, or a class for an expanded clone.

size: -; V: TRBV7-2; J: TRBJ2-3; length: 13; CDR3: ASSSQAGGTDTQY
size: -; V: TRBV7-3; J: TRBJ2-5; length: 11; CDR3: ASSRGERETQY
size: once; V: TRBV7-2; J: TRBJ1-2; length: 13; CDR3: ASSLGQNHNYGYT
size: -; V: TRBV11-2; J: TRBJ2-1; length: 13; CDR3: ASSLGGPGYNEQF
size: -; V: TRBV7-2; J: TRBJ1-2; length: 11; CDR3: ASSFDYSRGYT
size: -; V: TRBV27; J: TRBJ1-2; length: 12; CDR3: ASSLFGQGYGYT
size: few; V: TRBV30; J: TRBJ1-2; length: 11; CDR3: AWSPYRERGYT
size: -; V: TRBV18; J: TRBJ1-2; length: 12; CDR3: ASSPEGNNYGYT
size: -; V: TRBV30; J: TRBJ1-1; length: 14; CDR3: AWSPRPGQGASEAF
size: -; V: TRBV4-3; J: TRBJ2-7; length: 13; CDR3: ASSQEPLSSYEQY
size: -; V: TRBV3-1/TRBV3-2; J: TRBJ2-3; length: 14; CDR3: ASSLTTSGSTDTQY